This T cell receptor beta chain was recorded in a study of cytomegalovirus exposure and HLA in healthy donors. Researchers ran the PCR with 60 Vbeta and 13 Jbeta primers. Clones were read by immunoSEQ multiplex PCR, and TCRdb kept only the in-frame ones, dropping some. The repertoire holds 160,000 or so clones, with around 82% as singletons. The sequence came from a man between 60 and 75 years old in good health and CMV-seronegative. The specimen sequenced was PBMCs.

CDR3 bases: TGTGCCACCAGCAGAGGAGGATTAGCCCCGGGACAGGGTATCCAAGAGACCCAGTACTTC. Translated: CATSRGGLAPGQGIQETQYF. This chain connects TRBV15 to TRBJ2-5, with 9 bases that match TRBD1. After removal of 1 base from V and 1 base from J, the junction contained 16 bases not matched to a gene. This CDR3 has 20 amino acids. Germline CDR1 is LNHNV and CDR2 is YYDKDF (reference sequence).